What follows describes a single T cell receptor beta chain. This sample was taken from a study of blood T cell repertoires in COVID-19. Looking at the study overall: Researchers got acute and convalescent COVID-19 samples from the United States, Italy and Spain. PBMCs, B-cell-depleted T cells, or T cells were the source of the cDNA or gDNA that made up the material.

Study processing details: By means of reference gene primer amplification, nucleated cell counts were estimated. This table comes from immunoSEQ multiplex PCR, and its TCRdb copy is limited to in-frame clones, with some not included. That table is the source of V, J and clone size, and D and trimming were worked out from the DNA. Of about 74,000 clones listed, 80% to 90% are singletons. Input material: peripheral blood. This sequence was found in a man in his 70s with acute or convalescent COVID-19.

DNA for the CDR3: TGTGCCAGCAGTCCAACGGCAGATACGCAGTATTTT. Translation: CASSPTADTQYF. V usage is TRBV6-5 and J usage is TRBJ2-3, with D unresolved. CDR1 MNHEY and CDR2 SVGAGI come from the germline V gene. V gave up 5 bases and J gave up 4 bases, with 7 bases separating them. The CDR3 runs 12 residues.